This entry describes one T cell receptor beta chain. What it binds is not known. There are 16 residues in the CDR3. Germline V gene sequence: CDR1 MGHRA, CDR2 YSYEKL. V lost 2 bases to trimming and J lost 5 bases; unmatched junction nucleotides: 7. This specimen comes from a study of post-analysis software for immune sequencing data. TCR beta libraries were prepared from cDNA with unique molecular identifiers. TCRdb fed the PCR reads into MiXCR, producing one record per CDR3 protein. The table has approximately 400,000 distinct CDR3 sequences, less than 35% seen once; the top ten hold around an eighth. Overall study results and limits: Controls showed lower frequencies than patients for five or six TRBV segments, and TRBV5-6, TRBV5-1 and TRBV20-1 were among these.

This receptor was identified in a girl between 10 and 17 years old with multiple sclerosis. The genes are TRBV4-1 and TRBJ2-3; 10 bases match TRBD2. The specimen sequenced was blood. The CDR3 coding sequence is TGCGCCAGCAGCCAAACCGGGACTAGCGTGGGAGATACGCAGTATTTT. Translated: CASSQTGTSVGDTQYF.